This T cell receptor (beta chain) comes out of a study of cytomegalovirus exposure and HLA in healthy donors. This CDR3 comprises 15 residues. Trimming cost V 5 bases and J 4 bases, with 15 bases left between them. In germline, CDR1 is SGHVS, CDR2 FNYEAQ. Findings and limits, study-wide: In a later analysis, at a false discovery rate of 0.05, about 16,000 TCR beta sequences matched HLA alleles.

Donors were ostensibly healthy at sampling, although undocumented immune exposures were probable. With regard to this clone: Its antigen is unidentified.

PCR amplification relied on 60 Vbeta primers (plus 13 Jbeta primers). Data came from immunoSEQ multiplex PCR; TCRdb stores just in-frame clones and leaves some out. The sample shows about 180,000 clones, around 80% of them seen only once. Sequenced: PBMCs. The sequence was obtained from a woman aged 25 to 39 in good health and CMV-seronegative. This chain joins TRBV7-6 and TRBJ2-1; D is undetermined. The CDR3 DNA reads TGTGCCAGCAGCCTAGGGTTTGGAGCATACAATGAGCAGTTCTTC. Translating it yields CASSLGFGAYNEQFF.